This T cell receptor beta chain was profiled in a study of blood T cell repertoires in COVID-19. Study at large: Sample material is recorded as cDNA or gDNA derived from T cells, B-cell-depleted T cells, or PBMCs.

TCRdb's copy holds only in-frame clones and misses some; the assay was immunoSEQ multiplex PCR. The table records about 190,000 clones, around 79% of them present only once. The ends lost 3 bases at V and 9 bases at J; junction bases unmatched: 5. This CDR3 is 13 amino acids long. Germline V gene lookup returns CDR1 ENHRY and CDR2 SYGVKD. This clonotype originated in a man in his fifties or sixties with active or convalescent COVID-19. Sample: peripheral blood. This chain links TRBV10-3 with TRBJ2-1, with 7 bases fitting TRBD2. CDR3 in DNA: TGTGCCATCAGTGAAGGCGGGAGCAGTGAGCAGTTCTTC. Its protein product is CAISEGGSSEQFF.